The 5 T cell receptor beta chains below were found in one sample sequenced in a study of blood T cell repertoires in COVID-19. Method: immunoSEQ multiplex PCR; TCRdb's copy keeps in-frame clones and lacks some. The table lists under 200,000 clones, around four fifths of them singletons. The source material was PBMCs or T cells enriched from blood (not recorded which). Receptor source: a woman in her sixties or seventies who had recovered from COVID-19.

The chain combines TRBV7-2 with TRBJ1-4; no firm D call. The CDR3 covers 14 residues. Germline-derived CDR1 and CDR2 are SGHTA and FQGNSA. V lost 1 base and J lost 7, with 10 bases in between. CDR3 DNA sequence: TGTGCCAGCAGCTTAGGCCAGGCCGCTGAAAAACTGTTTTTT. This codes for CASSLGQAAEKLFF.

This clone appeared once. The chain links TRBV7-9 to TRBJ1-3; D is possibly TRBD1 (5 bases). V gave up 5 bases and J gave up 0 bases, with 20 bases separating them. From germline, CDR1 is SEHNR and CDR2 FQNEAQ (reference sequence). This CDR3 has 18 amino acids. The CDR3 loop is CASSTGFQRLSSGNTIYF. The CDR3 bases are TGTGCCAGCAGCACAGGTTTTCAACGATTAAGCTCTGGAAACACCATATATTTT.

The chain couples TRBV24-1 to TRBJ1-2, with 8 bases fitting TRBD1. This CDR3 has 13 amino acids. The V segment lost 6 bases and the J segment 4 bases; nucleotides outside the gene matches: 3. Germline CDR1 is KGHDR and CDR2 is SFDVKD. DNA of the CDR3: TGTGCCACCAGTCTAGGGACAGGCTATGGCTACACCTTC. This encodes CATSLGTGYGYTF.

This clone was picked up one time. V usage is TRBV2 and J usage is TRBJ1-1, with TRBD1 identical over 10 bases. Per the germline V gene, CDR1 is SNHLY and CDR2 is FYNNEI. The CDR3 is 16 amino acids. J gave up 1 base and V 5 bases, and 7 bases lay outside the gene matches. The CDR3 spells CASSQDRGRTNTEAFF. The CDR3 DNA follows: TGTGCCAGCAGTCAAGACAGGGGGCGGACGAACACTGAAGCTTTCTTT.

The rearrangement joins TRBV5-1 to TRBJ1-4; 7 bases match TRBD1. This CDR3 has 14 amino acids. In germline, CDR1 is SGHRS, CDR2 YFSETQ. With 4 bases clipped from V and 5 bases from J, the junction kept 5 bases outside the gene matches. In DNA form, the CDR3 reads TGCGCCAGCAGCGAGGGACAGCCCAATGAAAAACTGTTTTTT. Amino acids: CASSEGQPNEKLFF.